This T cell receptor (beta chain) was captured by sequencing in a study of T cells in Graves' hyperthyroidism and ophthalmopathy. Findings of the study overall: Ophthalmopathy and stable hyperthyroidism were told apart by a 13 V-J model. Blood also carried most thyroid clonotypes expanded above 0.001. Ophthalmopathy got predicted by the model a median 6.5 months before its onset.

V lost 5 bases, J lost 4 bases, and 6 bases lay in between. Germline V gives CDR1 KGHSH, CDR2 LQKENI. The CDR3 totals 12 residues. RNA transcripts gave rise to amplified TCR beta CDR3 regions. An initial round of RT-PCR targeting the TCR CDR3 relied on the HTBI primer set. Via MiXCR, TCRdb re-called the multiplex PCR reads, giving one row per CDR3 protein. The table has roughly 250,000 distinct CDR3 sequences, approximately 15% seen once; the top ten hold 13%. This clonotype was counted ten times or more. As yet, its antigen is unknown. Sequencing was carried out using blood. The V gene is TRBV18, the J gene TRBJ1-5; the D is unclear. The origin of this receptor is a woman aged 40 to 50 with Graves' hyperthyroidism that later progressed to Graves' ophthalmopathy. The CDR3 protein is CASSAENQPQHF. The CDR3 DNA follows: TGTGCCAGCTCAGCGGAAAATCAGCCCCAGCATTTT.